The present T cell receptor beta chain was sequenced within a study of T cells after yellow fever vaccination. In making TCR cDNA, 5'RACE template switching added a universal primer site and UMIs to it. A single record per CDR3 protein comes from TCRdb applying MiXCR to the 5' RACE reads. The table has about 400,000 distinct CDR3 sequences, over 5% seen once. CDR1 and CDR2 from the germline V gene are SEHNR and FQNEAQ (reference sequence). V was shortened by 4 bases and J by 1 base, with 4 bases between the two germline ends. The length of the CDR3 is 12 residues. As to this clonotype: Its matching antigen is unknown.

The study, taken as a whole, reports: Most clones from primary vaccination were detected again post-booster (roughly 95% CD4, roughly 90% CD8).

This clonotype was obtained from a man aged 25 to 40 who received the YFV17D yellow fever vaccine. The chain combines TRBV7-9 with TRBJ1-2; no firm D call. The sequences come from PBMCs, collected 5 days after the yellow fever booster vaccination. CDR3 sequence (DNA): TGTGCCAGCAGCTCCCATAACTATGGCTACACCTTC. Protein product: CASSSHNYGYTF.